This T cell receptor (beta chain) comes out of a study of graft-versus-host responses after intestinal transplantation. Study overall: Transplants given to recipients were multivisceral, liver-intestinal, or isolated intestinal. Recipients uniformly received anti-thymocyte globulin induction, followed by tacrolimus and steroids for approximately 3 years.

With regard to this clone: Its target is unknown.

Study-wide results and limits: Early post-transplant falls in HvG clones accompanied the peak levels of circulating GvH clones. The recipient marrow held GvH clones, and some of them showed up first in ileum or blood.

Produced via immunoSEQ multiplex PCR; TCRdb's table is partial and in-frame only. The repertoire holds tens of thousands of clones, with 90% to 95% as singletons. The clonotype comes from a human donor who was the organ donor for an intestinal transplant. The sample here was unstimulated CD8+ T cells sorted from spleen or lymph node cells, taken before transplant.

DNA for the CDR3: TGTGCCAGCAGCTTAACTCACTACAATGAGCAGTTCTTC. Translating gives CASSLTHYNEQFF. V gene TRBV7-3 combines with J gene TRBJ2-1; D is unresolved. The CDR3 contains 13 residues. Trimming pared 0 bases from V and 3 bases from J, leaving 3 bases between. Germline CDR1 SGHTA, CDR2 FQGTGA.